This T cell receptor beta chain was sequenced during a study of shared clonotypes between healthy human individuals. Study in general: Per-donor plates numbered three CD4 naive, three CD4 memory, two CD8 naive and one CD8 memory. Whole-study findings and limits: It was anticipated that sequencing depth would influence how many clonotypes donors shared.

Healthy HIV-negative adults without recent acute infections or vaccinations served as donors. Investigators divided CD4+ cells into CD45RA+ naive and CD45RA-negative memory subsets. With respect to this clone: Its antigen is currently unknown.

Clones were read by immunoSEQ multiplex PCR, and TCRdb kept only the in-frame ones, dropping some. There are some 790,000 clones in the sample; roughly two thirds occur only once, and under 2% lies in the top ten. The CDR3 has 15 amino acids. V lost 7 bases to trimming and J lost 6 bases, with 19 bases between them. Germline V gene sequence: CDR1 SGHRS, CDR2 YFSETQ. This chain uses TRBV5-1 with TRBJ2-2; perhaps TRBD2 as D (6 bases). The receptor's source is a woman under 40 in good health. Sample: memory CD4+ T cells sorted from blood. This sample's subset: CD45RA-negative fraction. CDR3 region: CASRPTSLKSGELFF. For the CDR3, the DNA is TGCGCCAGCCGCCCGACTAGTCTTAAATCCGGGGAGCTGTTTTTT.